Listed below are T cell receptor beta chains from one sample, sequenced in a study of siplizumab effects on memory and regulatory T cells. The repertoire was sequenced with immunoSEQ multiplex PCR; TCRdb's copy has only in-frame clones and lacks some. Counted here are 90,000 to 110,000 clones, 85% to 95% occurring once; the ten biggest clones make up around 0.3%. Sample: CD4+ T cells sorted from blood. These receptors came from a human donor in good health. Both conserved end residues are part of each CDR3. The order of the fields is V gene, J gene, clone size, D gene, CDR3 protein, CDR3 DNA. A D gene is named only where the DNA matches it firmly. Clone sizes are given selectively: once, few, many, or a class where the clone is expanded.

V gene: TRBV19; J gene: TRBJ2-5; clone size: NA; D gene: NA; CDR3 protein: CASRIGETQYF; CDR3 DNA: TGTGCCAGTAGGATCGGGGAGACCCAGTACTTC
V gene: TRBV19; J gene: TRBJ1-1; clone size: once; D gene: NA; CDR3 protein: CASSTARSMNTEAFF; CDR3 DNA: TGTGCCAGTAGCACCGCGCGGTCTATGAACACTGAAGCTTTCTTT
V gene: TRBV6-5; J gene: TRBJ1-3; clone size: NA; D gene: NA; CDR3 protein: CASRLGNTIYF; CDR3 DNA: TGTGCCAGCAGGCTTGGAAACACCATATATTTT
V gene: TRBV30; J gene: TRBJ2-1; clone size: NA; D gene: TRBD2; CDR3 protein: CAWSGGLAGFGEQFF; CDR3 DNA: TGTGCCTGGAGTGGAGGACTAGCGGGGTTTGGGGAGCAGTTCTTC
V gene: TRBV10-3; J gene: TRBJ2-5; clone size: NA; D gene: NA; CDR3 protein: CAISEGGTPQETQYF; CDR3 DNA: TGTGCCATCAGTGAAGGCGGGACTCCTCAAGAGACCCAGTACTTC
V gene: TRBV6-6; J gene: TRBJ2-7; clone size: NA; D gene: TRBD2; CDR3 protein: CASRSSGESSYEQYF; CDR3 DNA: TGTGCCAGCAGGTCTAGCGGGGAGAGCTCCTACGAGCAGTACTTC
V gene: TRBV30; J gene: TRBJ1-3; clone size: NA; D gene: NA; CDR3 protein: CAWSGDRLSGNTIYF; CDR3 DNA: TGTGCCTGGAGTGGGGACCGCCTCTCTGGAAACACCATATATTTT
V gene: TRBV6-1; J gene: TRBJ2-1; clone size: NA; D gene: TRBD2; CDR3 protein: CASSSSGGYNEQFF; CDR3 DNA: TGTGCCAGCAGTTCCAGCGGGGGGTACAATGAGCAGTTCTTC
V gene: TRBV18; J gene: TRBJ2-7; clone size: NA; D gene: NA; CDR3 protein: CASSHLPRQGAPIGDYEQYF; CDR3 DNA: TGTGCCAGCTCACACCTGCCAAGGCAAGGCGCCCCCATTGGCGACTACGAGCAGTACTTC
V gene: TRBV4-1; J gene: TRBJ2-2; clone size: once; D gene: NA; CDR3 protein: CASSQLPGTTGELFF; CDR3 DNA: TGCGCCAGCAGCCAACTTCCAGGGACCACCGGGGAGCTGTTTTTT
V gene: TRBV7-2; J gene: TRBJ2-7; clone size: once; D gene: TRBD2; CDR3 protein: CASSLSSGGGSYEQYF; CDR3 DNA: TGTGCCAGCAGCCTCTCTAGCGGTGGCGGCTCCTACGAGCAGTACTTC
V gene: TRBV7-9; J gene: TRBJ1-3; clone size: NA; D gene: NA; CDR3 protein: CASTQSGNTIYF; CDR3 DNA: TGTGCCAGCACCCAATCTGGAAACACCATATATTTT
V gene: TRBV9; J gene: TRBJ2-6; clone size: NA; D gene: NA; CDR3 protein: CASSPAGEGVSGANVLTF; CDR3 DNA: TGTGCCAGCAGCCCTGCGGGGGAGGGGGTTTCTGGGGCCAACGTCCTGACTTTC
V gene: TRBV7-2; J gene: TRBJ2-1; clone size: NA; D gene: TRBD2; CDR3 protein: CASSSGTRTRSEQFF; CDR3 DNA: TGTGCCAGCAGCTCCGGGACTAGGACCCGAAGTGAGCAGTTCTTC
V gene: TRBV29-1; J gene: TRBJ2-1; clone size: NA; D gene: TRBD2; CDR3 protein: CSVRGSTIRNEQFF; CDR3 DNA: TGCAGCGTGCGCGGGAGTACCATTCGAAATGAGCAGTTCTTC
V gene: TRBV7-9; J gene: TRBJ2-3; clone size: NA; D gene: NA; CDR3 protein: CASSFTPDTQYF; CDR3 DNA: TGTGCCAGCAGCTTCACCCCCGATACGCAGTATTTT
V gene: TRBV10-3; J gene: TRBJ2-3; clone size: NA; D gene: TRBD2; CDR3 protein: CAISPGTSAPHGPDTQYF; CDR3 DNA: TGTGCCATCAGCCCCGGGACTAGCGCACCCCATGGGCCAGATACGCAGTATTTT
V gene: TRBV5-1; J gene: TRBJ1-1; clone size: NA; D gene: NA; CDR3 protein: CASSRGGGTEAFF; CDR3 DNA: TGCGCCAGCAGCCGGGGAGGAGGAACTGAAGCTTTCTTT
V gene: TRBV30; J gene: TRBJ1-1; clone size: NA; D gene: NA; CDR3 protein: CAWTRGLLGAFF; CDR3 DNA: TGTGCCTGGACGCGGGGCCTTTTGGGCGCTTTCTTT
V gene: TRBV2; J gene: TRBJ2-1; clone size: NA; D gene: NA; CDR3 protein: CASSEGPGYTEQFF; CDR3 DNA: TGTGCCAGCAGTGAAGGCCCTGGCTATACTGAGCAGTTCTTC
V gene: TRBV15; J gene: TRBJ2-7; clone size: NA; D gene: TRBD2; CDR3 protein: CATSRDGTSGRYEQYF; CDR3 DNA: TGTGCCACCAGCAGAGATGGCACTAGCGGGAGATACGAGCAGTACTTC
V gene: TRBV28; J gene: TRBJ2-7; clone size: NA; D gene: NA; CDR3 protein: CASSLDRGLGEQYF; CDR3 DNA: TGTGCCAGCAGTTTAGACCGGGGATTGGGAGAGCAGTACTTC
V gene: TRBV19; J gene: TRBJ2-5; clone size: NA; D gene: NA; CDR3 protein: CASSIGQVGETQYF; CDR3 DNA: TGTGCCAGTAGTATTGGTCAGGTCGGTGAGACCCAGTACTTC
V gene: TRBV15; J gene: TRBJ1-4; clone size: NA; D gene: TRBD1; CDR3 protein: CATSTDPGQIHEKLFF; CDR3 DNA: TGTGCCACCAGCACTGACCCGGGACAGATCCATGAAAAACTGTTTTTT
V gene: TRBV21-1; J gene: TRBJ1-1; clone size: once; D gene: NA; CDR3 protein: CATLLSGGKYTEAFF; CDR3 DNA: TGTGCCACCCTCCTTTCAGGGGGTAAGTACACTGAAGCTTTCTTT
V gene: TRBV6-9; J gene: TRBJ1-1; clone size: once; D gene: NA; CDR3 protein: CASSYSSGGGAFF; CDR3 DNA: TGTGCCAGCAGTTACTCTTCCGGGGGTGGAGCTTTCTTT
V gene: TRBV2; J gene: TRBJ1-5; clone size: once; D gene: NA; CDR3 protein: CASSEKTPKYSNQPQHF; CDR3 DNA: TGTGCCAGCAGTGAGAAAACCCCTAAATATAGCAATCAGCCCCAGCATTTT
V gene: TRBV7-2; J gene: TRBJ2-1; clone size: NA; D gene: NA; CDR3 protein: CASSPPAGEQFF; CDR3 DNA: TGTGCCAGCAGCCCCCCAGCAGGTGAGCAGTTCTTC
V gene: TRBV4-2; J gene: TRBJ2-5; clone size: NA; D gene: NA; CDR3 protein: CASSQDRTDGETQYF; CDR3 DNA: TGTGCCAGCAGCCAAGACAGGACGGACGGAGAGACCCAGTACTTC
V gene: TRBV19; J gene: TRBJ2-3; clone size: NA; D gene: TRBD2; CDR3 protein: CASSMEGTRPLNTQYF; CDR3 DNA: TGTGCCAGTAGCATGGAGGGGACTAGGCCCTTGAATACGCAGTATTTT
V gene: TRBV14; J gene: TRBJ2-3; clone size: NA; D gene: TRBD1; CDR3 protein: CASSQDPRQGRFYLDTQYF; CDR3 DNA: TGTGCCAGCAGCCAAGATCCCAGACAGGGGCGATTTTATCTAGATACGCAGTATTTT
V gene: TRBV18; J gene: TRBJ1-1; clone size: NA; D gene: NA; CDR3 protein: CASSPESGQIGPEAFF; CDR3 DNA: TGTGCCAGCTCACCCGAGTCTGGACAGATCGGGCCTGAAGCTTTCTTT
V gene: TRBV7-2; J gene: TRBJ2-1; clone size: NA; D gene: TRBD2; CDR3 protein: CASSQIAGGRYNEQFF; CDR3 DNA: TGTGCCAGCAGCCAAATAGCGGGGGGGCGATACAATGAGCAGTTCTTC
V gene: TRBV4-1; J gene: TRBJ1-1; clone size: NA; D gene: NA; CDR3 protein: CASSQTGLSTEAFF; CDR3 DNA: TGCGCCAGCAGCCAAACAGGGTTGAGCACTGAAGCTTTCTTT
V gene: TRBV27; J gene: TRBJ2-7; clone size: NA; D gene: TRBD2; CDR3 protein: CASSFLGLAGTYEQYF; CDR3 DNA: TGTGCCAGCAGTTTTCTTGGACTAGCGGGAACCTACGAGCAGTACTTC
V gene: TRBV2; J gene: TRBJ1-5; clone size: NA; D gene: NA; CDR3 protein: CASSGEGLGQPQHF; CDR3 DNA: TGTGCCAGCAGTGGGGAGGGGCTCGGGCAGCCCCAGCATTTT
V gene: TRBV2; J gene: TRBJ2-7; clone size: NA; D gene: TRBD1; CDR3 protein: CASRTGQGGEQYF; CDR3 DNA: TGTGCCAGCAGGACCGGACAGGGCGGAGAGCAGTACTTC
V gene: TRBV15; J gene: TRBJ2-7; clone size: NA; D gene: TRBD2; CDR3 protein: CATSRGLGEQYF; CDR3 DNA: TGTGCCACCAGCAGGGGACTAGGCGAGCAGTACTTC
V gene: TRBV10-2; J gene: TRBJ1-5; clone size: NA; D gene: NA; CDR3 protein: CARLTGTAANQPQHF; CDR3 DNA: TGCGCCAGGCTAACCGGGACGGCGGCCAATCAGCCCCAGCATTTT
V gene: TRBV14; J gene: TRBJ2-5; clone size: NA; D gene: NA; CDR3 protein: CASSQRGSQETQYF; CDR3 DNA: TGTGCCAGCAGCCAACGGGGTTCCCAAGAGACCCAGTACTTC
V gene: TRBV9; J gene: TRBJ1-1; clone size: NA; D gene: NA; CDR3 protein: CASSVLPNTEAFF; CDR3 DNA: TGTGCCAGCAGCGTACTTCCTAACACTGAAGCTTTCTTT
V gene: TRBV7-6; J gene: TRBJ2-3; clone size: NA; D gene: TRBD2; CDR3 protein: CASSLRGGRADTQYF; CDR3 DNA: TGTGCCAGCAGCCTACGGGGGGGCCGCGCAGATACGCAGTATTTT
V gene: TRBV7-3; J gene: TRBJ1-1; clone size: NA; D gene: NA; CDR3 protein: CASSLDSRETLIF; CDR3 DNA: TGTGCCAGCAGCTTAGATTCCAGGGAGACCTTAATCTTT
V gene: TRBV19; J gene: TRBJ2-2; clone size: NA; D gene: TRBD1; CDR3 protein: CASSSTGTGGYGGFNTGELFF; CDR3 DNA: TGTGCCAGTAGTTCTACCGGGACAGGGGGCTACGGGGGCTTCAACACCGGGGAGCTGTTTTTT
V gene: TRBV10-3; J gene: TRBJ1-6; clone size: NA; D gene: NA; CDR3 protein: CAITQGAAYNSPLHF; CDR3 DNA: TGTGCCATCACCCAAGGGGCAGCCTATAATTCACCCCTCCACTTT
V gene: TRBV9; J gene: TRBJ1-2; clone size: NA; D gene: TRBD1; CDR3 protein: CASSGQGLGYGYTF; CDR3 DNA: TGTGCCAGCAGCGGACAGGGCCTTGGCTATGGCTACACCTTC
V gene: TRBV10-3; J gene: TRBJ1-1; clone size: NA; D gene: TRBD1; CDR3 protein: CAIRDRTMNTEAFF; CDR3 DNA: TGTGCCATCCGGGACAGGACGATGAACACTGAAGCTTTCTTT
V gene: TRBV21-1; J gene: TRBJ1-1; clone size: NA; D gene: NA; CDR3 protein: CASSNKGGGLNTEAFF; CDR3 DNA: TGTGCCAGCAGCAATAAAGGGGGTGGGTTGAACACTGAAGCTTTCTTT
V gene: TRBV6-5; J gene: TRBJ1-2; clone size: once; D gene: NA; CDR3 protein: CASSYTRTNYGYTF; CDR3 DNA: TGTGCCAGCAGTTACACCCGTACAAACTATGGCTACACCTTC
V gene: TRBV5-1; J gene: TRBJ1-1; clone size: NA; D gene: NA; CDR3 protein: CASSLAGSAVNTEAFF; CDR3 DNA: TGCGCCAGCAGCTTGGCCGGTTCGGCAGTGAACACTGAAGCTTTCTTT
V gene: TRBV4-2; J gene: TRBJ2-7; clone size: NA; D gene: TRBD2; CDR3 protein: CASSPTSGRASEQYF; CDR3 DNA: TGTGCCAGCAGTCCAACTAGCGGGAGGGCGAGCGAGCAGTACTTC
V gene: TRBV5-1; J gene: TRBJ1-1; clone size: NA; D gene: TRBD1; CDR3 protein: CASSGGQVEYTEAFF; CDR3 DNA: TGCGCCAGCAGCGGCGGACAGGTCGAATACACTGAAGCTTTCTTT